The TCR beta chain described here comes from a study of blood T cell repertoires in COVID-19. Overall study context: Specimens from acute and convalescent COVID-19 originated in the United States, Italy and Spain.

Germline V gene data show CDR1 as LNHDA and CDR2 as SQIVND (reference sequence). V was pared by 5 bases and J by 4 bases, with 6 bases of the junction left unmatched. The CDR3 contains 15 residues. Original methodology: Researchers report that nucleated cell counts were estimated from reference gene primer amplification. Method: immunoSEQ multiplex PCR; TCRdb's copy keeps in-frame clones and lacks some. V, J and clone size are taken as reported in that table, and D and trimming were inferred from the DNA itself. This table has more than 200,000 clones, around 89% appearing once. The origin of this receptor is a man between 70 and 80 years old with acute or convalescent COVID-19. This chain links TRBV19 with TRBJ1-5, with 9 bases matching TRBD1. The sequenced sample consisted of peripheral blood. The CDR3 here is CASSGHRGRNQPQHF. CDR3 DNA sequence: TGTGCCAGTAGTGGACACAGGGGGCGAAATCAGCCCCAGCATTTT.